The T cell receptor (beta chain) described here comes from a study of response to subunit inactivated influenza vaccine. V dropped 6 bases and J dropped 3; count of bases not matched to a gene: 4. This CDR3 comprises 14 residues. Germline V gives CDR1 MGHDK, CDR2 SYGVNS. MiXCR was run by TCRdb on the RT-PCR reads, yielding one entry per CDR3 protein. The sample yields roughly 500,000 distinct CDR3 sequences, around 21% seen once. This clonotype was found a few times. These records were also assigned to another study, of T cells expressing NK-cell markers. That study adds: Synthesis of TCR beta cDNA relied on 5'RACE template switching carrying UMIs.

This receptor was obtained from a man between 45 and 60 years old who received an inactivated influenza vaccine. The chain uses TRBV25-1 and TRBJ1-4; 7 positions match TRBD1. Material: CD4+ T cells sorted from PBMCs, obtained 11 to 12 days after vaccination. For the CDR3, the DNA is TGTGCCAGCAGGTGGGACAGTCCTAATGAAAAACTGTTTTTT. It encodes CASRWDSPNEKLFF.